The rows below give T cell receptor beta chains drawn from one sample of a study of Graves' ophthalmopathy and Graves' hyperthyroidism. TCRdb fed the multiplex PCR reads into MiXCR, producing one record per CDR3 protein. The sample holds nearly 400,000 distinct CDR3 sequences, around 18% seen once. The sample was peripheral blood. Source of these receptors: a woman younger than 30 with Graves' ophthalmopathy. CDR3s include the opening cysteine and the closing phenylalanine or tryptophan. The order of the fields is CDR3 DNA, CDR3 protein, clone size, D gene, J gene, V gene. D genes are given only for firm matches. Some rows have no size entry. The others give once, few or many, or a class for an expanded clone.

cdr3_nt: TGTGCCAGCAGTTACCTCACAGGGGAGGATCAGCCCCAGCATTTT; cdr3_aa: CASSYLTGEDQPQHF; clone_size: few; d_call: TRBD1; j_call: TRBJ1-5; v_call: TRBV28
cdr3_nt: TGTGCCTGGAGTGTTAACACCGGGGAGCTGTTTTTT; cdr3_aa: CAWSVNTGELFF; clone_size: many; d_call: NA; j_call: TRBJ2-2; v_call: TRBV30
cdr3_nt: TGTGCCAGCAGTTTCCGGGAGGGCTCCGCAGATACGCAGTATTTT; cdr3_aa: CASSFREGSADTQYF; clone_size: many; d_call: TRBD2; j_call: TRBJ2-3; v_call: TRBV12-3/TRBV12-4
cdr3_nt: TGTGCCAGAAGCACCCGGGGCATAAGGGAGACCCAGTACTTC; cdr3_aa: CARSTRGIRETQYF; clone_size: many; d_call: NA; j_call: TRBJ2-5; v_call: TRBV6-5
cdr3_nt: TGTGCCTGGAGCTCCGGGACACCGAACACTGAAGCTTTCTTT; cdr3_aa: CAWSSGTPNTEAFF; clone_size: many; d_call: NA; j_call: TRBJ1-1; v_call: TRBV30
cdr3_nt: TGTGCCAGCAGCTCCACTAACTCAGGGAAGGGATCACCCCTCCACTTT; cdr3_aa: CASSSTNSGKGSPLHF; clone_size: many; d_call: NA; j_call: TRBJ1-6; v_call: TRBV7-2
cdr3_nt: TGTGCCAGCAGCCGGAATACCAGGGTATCAATAGGTCAGCCCCAGCATTTT; cdr3_aa: CASSRNTRVSIGQPQHF; clone_size: NA; d_call: NA; j_call: TRBJ1-5; v_call: TRBV7-8
cdr3_nt: TGTGCCAGCAGTTTTGGGTCTCCCGCGGCCGTCAGCAATCAGCCCCAGCATTTT; cdr3_aa: CASSFGSPAAVSNQPQHF; clone_size: many; d_call: NA; j_call: TRBJ1-5; v_call: TRBV28
cdr3_nt: TGTGCCAGCACCACAGGGCGCTCTGGAAACACCATATATTTT; cdr3_aa: CASTTGRSGNTIYF; clone_size: many; d_call: NA; j_call: TRBJ1-3; v_call: TRBV6-5
cdr3_nt: TGTGCCAGCACCCCAGGGGGCGGTGGCTACACCTTC; cdr3_aa: CASTPGGGGYTF; clone_size: NA; d_call: TRBD1; j_call: TRBJ1-2; v_call: TRBV12-3/TRBV12-4
cdr3_nt: TGTGCCAGCAGCTCGGGACTAGCCCACGAGCAGTACTTC; cdr3_aa: CASSSGLAHEQYF; clone_size: many; d_call: TRBD2; j_call: TRBJ2-7; v_call: TRBV7-2
cdr3_nt: TGCAGCGTTGATGGGGGGTACGAGCAGTACTTC; cdr3_aa: CSVDGGYEQYF; clone_size: many; d_call: NA; j_call: TRBJ2-7; v_call: TRBV29-1
cdr3_nt: TGTGCCAGCAGTTCCCAAAAGGGGAGGGGAACTGAAGCTTTCTTT; cdr3_aa: CASSSQKGRGTEAFF; clone_size: many; d_call: NA; j_call: TRBJ1-1; v_call: TRBV6-2/TRBV6-3
cdr3_nt: TGTGCCAGCAGCGGGACAGATATCGGCTACACCTTC; cdr3_aa: CASSGTDIGYTF; clone_size: many; d_call: TRBD1; j_call: TRBJ1-2; v_call: TRBV11-2
cdr3_nt: TGTGCCAGCAGCGCCCTCGGGGATCCCCTACCCTACGAGCAGTACTTC; cdr3_aa: CASSALGDPLPYEQYF; clone_size: many; d_call: NA; j_call: TRBJ2-7; v_call: TRBV9
cdr3_nt: TGTGCCAGCAGTGACGGGACAGCCTACGAGCAGTACTTC; cdr3_aa: CASSDGTAYEQYF; clone_size: many; d_call: TRBD1; j_call: TRBJ2-7; v_call: TRBV6-1
cdr3_nt: TGTGCCAGCAGTTCGACAGAAGGGTATTCACCCCTCCACTTT; cdr3_aa: CASSSTEGYSPLHF; clone_size: NA; d_call: NA; j_call: TRBJ1-6; v_call: TRBV12-3/TRBV12-4
cdr3_nt: TGTGCCATTTTGGCCGTGGTAGCCAAAAACATTCAGTACTTC; cdr3_aa: CAILAVVAKNIQYF; clone_size: many; d_call: NA; j_call: TRBJ2-4; v_call: TRBV12-3/TRBV12-4
cdr3_nt: TGTGCCAGTAGTATGTTGGCAGCCTGGCACATTCAGTACTTC; cdr3_aa: CASSMLAAWHIQYF; clone_size: many; d_call: NA; j_call: TRBJ2-4; v_call: TRBV19
cdr3_nt: TGTGCCAGCAGCTTAACTAACACCGGGGAGCTGTTTTTT; cdr3_aa: CASSLTNTGELFF; clone_size: many; d_call: NA; j_call: TRBJ2-2; v_call: TRBV7-8
cdr3_nt: TGTGCCTGGGCTAATGGAAACACCATATATTTT; cdr3_aa: CAWANGNTIYF; clone_size: many; d_call: NA; j_call: TRBJ1-3; v_call: TRBV30
cdr3_nt: TGTGCCACCAGGGTGGGGATTAACACCGGGGAGCTGTTTTTT; cdr3_aa: CATRVGINTGELFF; clone_size: many; d_call: NA; j_call: TRBJ2-2; v_call: TRBV7-2
cdr3_nt: TGCGCCAGCAGCCAAGTTTTGGGAGTTGACTACGAGCAGTACTTC; cdr3_aa: CASSQVLGVDYEQYF; clone_size: many; d_call: NA; j_call: TRBJ2-7; v_call: TRBV4-1
cdr3_nt: TGTGCCAGTACCTCGGACAGCTCCTGTGGCTACACCTTC; cdr3_aa: CASTSDSSCGYTF; clone_size: many; d_call: NA; j_call: TRBJ1-2; v_call: TRBV19
cdr3_nt: TGTGCCAGCCTAAGGGCTAGCGGACAAGAGACCCAGTACTTC; cdr3_aa: CASLRASGQETQYF; clone_size: many; d_call: TRBD2; j_call: TRBJ2-5; v_call: TRBV28
cdr3_nt: TGTGCCAGCAGTTTAGTAGACAGGAGGGGGAGAGCTTTCTTT; cdr3_aa: CASSLVDRRGRAFF; clone_size: many; d_call: NA; j_call: TRBJ1-1; v_call: TRBV28
cdr3_nt: TGTGCCACCAGTGATCCGTCTGAAAACGGGAACATTCAGTACTTC; cdr3_aa: CATSDPSENGNIQYF; clone_size: NA; d_call: NA; j_call: TRBJ2-4; v_call: TRBV24-1
cdr3_nt: TGTGCCAGCAGTGATTTCGGAGAGCCCCAGCATTTT; cdr3_aa: CASSDFGEPQHF; clone_size: many; d_call: NA; j_call: TRBJ1-5; v_call: TRBV2
cdr3_nt: TGTGCCAGCAGTGAAACCGGGACAGGCCCCCGGAGGGGAGGGGGCTACACCTTC; cdr3_aa: CASSETGTGPRRGGGYTF; clone_size: NA; d_call: TRBD1; j_call: TRBJ1-2; v_call: TRBV28
cdr3_nt: TGTGCCACCAGCAGAACCACCCCGAAGGATACCTACGAGCAGTACTTC; cdr3_aa: CATSRTTPKDTYEQYF; clone_size: NA; d_call: NA; j_call: TRBJ2-7; v_call: TRBV15
cdr3_nt: TGCGCCAGCAGCTTGGCCGGGACAGGGGCGTCCCAAGAGACCCAGTACTTC; cdr3_aa: CASSLAGTGASQETQYF; clone_size: many; d_call: TRBD1; j_call: TRBJ2-5; v_call: TRBV5-1
cdr3_nt: TGTGCCAGCAGCCAAGAACTAGCGGGGGGGCCAACAGATACGCAGTATTTT; cdr3_aa: CASSQELAGGPTDTQYF; clone_size: few; d_call: TRBD2; j_call: TRBJ2-3; v_call: TRBV4-2
cdr3_nt: TGCAGTGCTGATCGGGCTTCTACAACGCCGAACACTGAAGCTTTCTTT; cdr3_aa: CSADRASTTPNTEAFF; clone_size: NA; d_call: NA; j_call: TRBJ1-1; v_call: TRBV20-1
cdr3_nt: TGTGCCAGCAGTTGGGACAGGGTTAATTCACCCCTCCACTTT; cdr3_aa: CASSWDRVNSPLHF; clone_size: many; d_call: TRBD1; j_call: TRBJ1-6; v_call: TRBV28
cdr3_nt: TGTGCCACCTCGCAGGGAAGCGCCGCCGGGGAGCTGTTTTTT; cdr3_aa: CATSQGSAAGELFF; clone_size: NA; d_call: NA; j_call: TRBJ2-2; v_call: TRBV12-3/TRBV12-4
cdr3_nt: TGTGCCAGCAGTTTCCCGATTCAAGGGACCCAGTACTTC; cdr3_aa: CASSFPIQGTQYF; clone_size: many; d_call: NA; j_call: TRBJ2-5; v_call: TRBV28
cdr3_nt: TGTGCCAGCAAAACGACAGGGGCCTACGAGCAGTACTTC; cdr3_aa: CASKTTGAYEQYF; clone_size: many; d_call: TRBD1; j_call: TRBJ2-7; v_call: TRBV12-3/TRBV12-4
cdr3_nt: TGTGCCAGCAGCTTAATTGCAGGGATGAGCACTGAAGCTTTCTTT; cdr3_aa: CASSLIAGMSTEAFF; clone_size: many; d_call: NA; j_call: TRBJ1-1; v_call: TRBV7-3
cdr3_nt: TGCAGTGCTAGGTCGGGGGGCGAGGGAGAGACCCAGTACTTC; cdr3_aa: CSARSGGEGETQYF; clone_size: few; d_call: NA; j_call: TRBJ2-5; v_call: TRBV20-1
cdr3_nt: TGCAGCGTTGCGGGACACAGGAGCTCCTATAATTCACCCCTCCACTTT; cdr3_aa: CSVAGHRSSYNSPLHF; clone_size: many; d_call: NA; j_call: TRBJ1-6; v_call: TRBV29-1
cdr3_nt: TGTGCCTGGAGTTCGAACACCGGGGAGCTGTTTTTT; cdr3_aa: CAWSSNTGELFF; clone_size: NA; d_call: NA; j_call: TRBJ2-2; v_call: TRBV30
cdr3_nt: TGTGCCAGCAGTTACGTTGGAGGGCGGAGGGAGCTGTTTTTT; cdr3_aa: CASSYVGGRRELFF; clone_size: many; d_call: NA; j_call: TRBJ2-2; v_call: TRBV6-5
cdr3_nt: TGTGCCAGCAGCCCCCTTTGGGAGACCCAGTACTTC; cdr3_aa: CASSPLWETQYF; clone_size: many; d_call: NA; j_call: TRBJ2-5; v_call: TRBV7-2
cdr3_nt: TGCGCCAGCAGCCTCACACGAGGAACTGAAGCTTTCTTT; cdr3_aa: CASSLTRGTEAFF; clone_size: many; d_call: NA; j_call: TRBJ1-1; v_call: TRBV5-1
cdr3_nt: TGTGCCAGCTCACCACCGGGCCTCCCGAATTCACCCCTCCACTTT; cdr3_aa: CASSPPGLPNSPLHF; clone_size: many; d_call: NA; j_call: TRBJ1-6; v_call: TRBV18
cdr3_nt: NA; cdr3_aa: CASSFALGTGKDSFF; clone_size: many; d_call: NA; j_call: TRBJ1-1; v_call: TRBV7-8
cdr3_nt: TGTGCCAGCTCACCAACGGGAGGCTTTCTGGACGAGCAGTACTTC; cdr3_aa: CASSPTGGFLDEQYF; clone_size: many; d_call: TRBD2; j_call: TRBJ2-7; v_call: TRBV18
cdr3_nt: TGCAGTGCTGCAGCGTGGGGGGCTGTAAAGGAGACCCAGTACTTC; cdr3_aa: CSAAAWGAVKETQYF; clone_size: many; d_call: NA; j_call: TRBJ2-5; v_call: TRBV20-1
cdr3_nt: TGTGCCAGCAGCTTAGATCGGGTGAACACTGAAGCTTTCTTT; cdr3_aa: CASSLDRVNTEAFF; clone_size: many; d_call: NA; j_call: TRBJ1-1; v_call: TRBV11-2
cdr3_nt: TGTGCCAGCAGCCAAGGATTTCCTGGGGCCAACGTCCTGACTTTC; cdr3_aa: CASSQGFPGANVLTF; clone_size: many; d_call: NA; j_call: TRBJ2-6; v_call: TRBV6-2/TRBV6-3